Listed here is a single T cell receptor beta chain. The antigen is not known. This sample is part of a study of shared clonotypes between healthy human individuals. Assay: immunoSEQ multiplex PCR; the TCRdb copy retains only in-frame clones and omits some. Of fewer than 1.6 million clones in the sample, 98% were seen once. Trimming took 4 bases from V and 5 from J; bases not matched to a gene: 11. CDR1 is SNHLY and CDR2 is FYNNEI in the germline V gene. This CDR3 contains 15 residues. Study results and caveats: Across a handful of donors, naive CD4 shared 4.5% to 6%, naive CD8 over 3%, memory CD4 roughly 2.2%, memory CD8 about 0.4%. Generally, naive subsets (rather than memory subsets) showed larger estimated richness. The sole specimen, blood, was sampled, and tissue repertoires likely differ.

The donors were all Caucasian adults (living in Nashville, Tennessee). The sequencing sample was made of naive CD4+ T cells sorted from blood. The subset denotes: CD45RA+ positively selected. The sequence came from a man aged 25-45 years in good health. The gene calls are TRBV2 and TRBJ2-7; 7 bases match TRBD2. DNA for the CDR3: TGTGCCAGCAGTGTCGAAGCGGGATCGGTGAACGAGCAGTACTTC. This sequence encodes CASSVEAGSVNEQYF.